The 9 T cell receptor beta chains presented below share a single source sample, sequenced in a study of shared clonotypes between healthy human individuals. TCRdb's copy holds only in-frame clones and misses some; the assay was immunoSEQ multiplex PCR. The sample has fewer than 1.8 million clones; about 98.5% are singletons. Material for sequencing was naive CD4+ T cells sorted from blood. The subset is: CD45RA+ positively selected. The source is a man aged 30 to 39 in good health.

The chain is built from TRBV27 and TRBJ2-7; TRBD1 matches at 12 bases. This CDR3 spans 14 amino acids. Germline CDR1 MNHEY, CDR2 SMNVEV (reference sequence). V gave up 6 bases and J gave up 4 bases; unmatched junction bases: 4. The CDR3 loop is CASRGQGAGYEQYF. DNA of the CDR3: TGTGCCAGCAGGGGACAGGGGGCAGGGTACGAGCAGTACTTC.

The chain recombines TRBV19 with TRBJ1-5; 7 nucleotides line up with TRBD1. Germline CDR1 is LNHDA and CDR2 is SQIVND (reference sequence). The CDR3 is 14 amino acids. V trimming: 6 bases; J trimming: 7 bases; junction bases outside the gene matches: 9. The DNA for the CDR3 is TGTGCCAGTAGCGCCGGCGGGACAGAGCAGCCCCAGCATTTT. It specifies CASSAGGTEQPQHF.

About this clone: Different DNA sequences within this sample yield the same CDR3. This chain joins TRBV18 and TRBJ2-7, with 8 bases identical to TRBD2. This CDR3 has 15 amino acids. CDR1 is KGHSH, CDR2 LQKENI, per germline. V lost 3 bases, J lost 0 bases, and 4 bases stayed unmatched. The CDR3 sequence is CASSPGLAGSYEQYF. The CDR3 DNA reads as TGTGCCAGCTCACCCGGACTAGCAGGCTCCTACGAGCAGTACTTC. Drawing the rest from reference TRBV18 and TRBJ2-7, the complete variable domain is NAGVMQNPRHLVRRRGQEARLRCSPMKGHSHVYWYRQLPEEGLKFMVYLQKENIIDESGMPKERFSAEFPKEGPSILRIQQVVRGDSAAYFCASSPGLAGSYEQYFGPGTRLTVT.

The rearrangement uses TRBV5-8 and TRBJ1-5; D remains ambiguous. The germline CDR1 and CDR2 sequences are SGHTS and YDEGEE. The CDR3 length is 16 residues. V lost 5 bases and J lost 4, with 19 bases in between. CDR3 amino acids: CASRERFNTDNQPQHF. As DNA, the CDR3 is TGTGCCAGCAGGGAAAGGTTCAACACAGATAATCAGCCCCAGCATTTT. Combining the CDR3 with reference TRBV5-8 and TRBJ1-5 gives the whole variable domain EAGVTQSPTHLIKTRGQQATLRCSPISGHTSVYWYQQALGLGLQFLLWYDEGEERNRGNFPPRFSGRQFPNYSSELNVNALELEDSALYLCASRERFNTDNQPQHFGDGTRLSIL.

The CDR3 sequence: CASSLGASNYGYTF. The CDR3 nucleotides read TGTGCCAGCAGTTTAGGGGCCTCTAACTATGGCTACACCTTC. The V gene is TRBV28, the J gene TRBJ1-2; D perhaps matches TRBD1 (5 bases). The ends were cut back, 2 bases at V and 0 bases at J, with 7 bases in the middle. The CDR3 is 14 residues long. Per germline, CDR1 MDHEN and CDR2 SYDVKM.

The V and J genes are TRBV27 and TRBJ2-5, with D possibly matching TRBD2 (6 bases). Germline V gene sequence: CDR1 MNHEY, CDR2 SMNVEV (reference sequence). This CDR3 region has 15 residues. V was cut by 5 bases and J by 6 bases, with 19 bases left in between. The CDR3 DNA is TGTGCCAGCAGTCCCAAGACGGCGGGGATGAAGACCCAGTACTTC. It encodes CASSPKTAGMKTQYF.

The chain uses TRBV29-1 and TRBJ2-5; 7 bases map to TRBD1. The CDR3 covers 16 residues. With V trimmed by 5 bases and J by 1 base, 13 bases remained unmatched. Germline assignment: CDR1 SQVTM and CDR2 ANQGSEA. This CDR3 reads CSVPSPATGTQETQYF. CDR3 nucleotide sequence: TGCAGCGTTCCGTCCCCCGCGACAGGGACCCAAGAGACCCAGTACTTC.

This chain uses TRBV7-2 with TRBJ2-5, with D unresolved. The germline gives CDR1 SGHTA, CDR2 FQGNSA. Trimming removed 2 bases at V and 5 bases at J, with 12 bases between. The CDR3 is 14 residues long. CDR3 region: CASSLRQAKETQYF. CDR3 nucleotides: TGTGCCAGCAGCTTAAGACAAGCGAAGGAGACCCAGTACTTC.

The V and J genes are TRBV28 and TRBJ2-7; D remains unclear. This CDR3 contains 15 residues. Germline loops: CDR1 MDHEN, CDR2 SYDVKM. V was pared by 2 bases and J by 3 bases, with 14 bases between. The CDR3 DNA is TGTGCCAGCAGTTTAGGTACCCCAAGGAACTACGAGCAGTACTTC. Protein: CASSLGTPRNYEQYF.